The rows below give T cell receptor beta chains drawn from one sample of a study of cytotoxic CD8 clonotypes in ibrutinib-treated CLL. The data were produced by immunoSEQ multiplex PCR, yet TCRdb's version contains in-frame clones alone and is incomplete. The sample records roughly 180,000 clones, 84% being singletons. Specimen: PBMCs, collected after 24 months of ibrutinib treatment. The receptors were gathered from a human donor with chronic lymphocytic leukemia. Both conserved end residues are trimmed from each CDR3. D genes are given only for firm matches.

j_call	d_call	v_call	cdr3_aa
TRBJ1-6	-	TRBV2	ASGTRLNSPLH
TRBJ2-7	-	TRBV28	ASSRDKDGSSYEQY
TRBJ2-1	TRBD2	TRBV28	ASSSGLAEYNEQF
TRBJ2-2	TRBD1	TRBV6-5	ASRFLDRGAGELF
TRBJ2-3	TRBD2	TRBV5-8	ASSLARGTGTDTQY
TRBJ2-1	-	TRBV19	ASSNGQGYNEQF
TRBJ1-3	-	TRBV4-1	ASSQGPENTIY
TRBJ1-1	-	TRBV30	AWSGGALWTEAF
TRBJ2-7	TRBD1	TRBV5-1	ASSLGDSPQY
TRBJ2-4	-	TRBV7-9	ASSPPGFENIQY
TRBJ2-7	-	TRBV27	ASSTGGPSEQY
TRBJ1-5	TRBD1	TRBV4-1	ASSQTGGNQPQH
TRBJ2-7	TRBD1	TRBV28	ASSLDREYEQY
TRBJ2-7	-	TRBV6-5	ASSPAGIYEQY
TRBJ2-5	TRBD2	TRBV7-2	ASSLAGWQETQY
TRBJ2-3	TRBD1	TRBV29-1	SVEDRDRGDTQY
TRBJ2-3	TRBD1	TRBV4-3	ASSLQTGGADTQY
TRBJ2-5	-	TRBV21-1	ASSNLIPETQY
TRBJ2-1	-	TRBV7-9	ASSPRSGYQF
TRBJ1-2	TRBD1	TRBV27	ASRGQGTVYGYT
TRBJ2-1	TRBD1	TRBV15	ATSRADPGQGQF
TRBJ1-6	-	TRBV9	ASSLVGSPLH
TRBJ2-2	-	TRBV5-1	ASRRGFPPNTGELF
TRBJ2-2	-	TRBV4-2	ASSQDHWAGVGELF
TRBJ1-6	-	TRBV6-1	ASSENTLSSYNSPLH
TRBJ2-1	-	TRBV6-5	ASSYVGFGHNEQF
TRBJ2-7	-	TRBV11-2	ASSLGRTPPPYEQY
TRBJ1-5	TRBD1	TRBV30	AWSFGTGGGQPQH
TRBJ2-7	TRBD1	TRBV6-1	ASRDRVPYEQY
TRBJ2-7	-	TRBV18	ASSPKAQNEQY
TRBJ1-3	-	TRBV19	ASSIAPAGSLSGNTIY
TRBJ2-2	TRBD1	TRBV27	ASSKGQRNTGELF
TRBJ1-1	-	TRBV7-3	ASSLSPGQTEAF
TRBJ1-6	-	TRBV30	AWSEKGPHNSPLH
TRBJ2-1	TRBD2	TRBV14	ASSRTHLAGDTNEQF
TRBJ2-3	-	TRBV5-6	ASSFRIQQQTDTQY
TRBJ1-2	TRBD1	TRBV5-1	ASSPRTGDSGGYT
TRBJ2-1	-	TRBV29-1	SVAQTERGNEQF
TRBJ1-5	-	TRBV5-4	ASSFSGGEGNQPQH
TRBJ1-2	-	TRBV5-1	ASSLKGESINYGYT
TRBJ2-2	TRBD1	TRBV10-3	AIRRGQGGTGELF
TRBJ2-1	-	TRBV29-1	SVRPLAMPYNEQF
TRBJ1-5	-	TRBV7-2	ASSPTTQGPQPQH
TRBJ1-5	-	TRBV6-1	ASSDYQPQH
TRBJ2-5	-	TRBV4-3	ASSDVYRGRETQY
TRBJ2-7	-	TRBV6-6	ASSYIPDREQY
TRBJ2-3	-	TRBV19	ASSKMRVSTDTQY
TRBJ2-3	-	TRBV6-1	ASRKLTTTDTQY
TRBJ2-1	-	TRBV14	ASSQDTHPSNEQF
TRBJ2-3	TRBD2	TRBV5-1	ASSDGTSGNTDTQY
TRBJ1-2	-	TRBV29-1	SAGTRNYGYT